This TCR beta chain was sequenced for a study of blood T cell repertoires in COVID-19. Study as a whole: From T cells, B-cell-depleted T cells, or PBMCs came the material, which was cDNA or gDNA.

The CDR3 has 13 residues. V lost 3 bases, J lost 3 bases, and 1 base stayed unmatched. CDR1 PRHDT and CDR2 FYEKMQ come from the germline V gene (reference sequence). Per the study methods: Nucleated cell counts were estimated from reference gene primer amplification. The protocol was immunoSEQ multiplex PCR, while the TCRdb copy is restricted to in-frame clones and leaves out a portion. V, J and clone size were drawn from that table, and D and trimming were deduced from the DNA. Counted here are more than 65,000 clones, about four fifths occurring once; the ten biggest clones make up about 7.4%. Sequenced: peripheral blood. This TCR was recovered from a human donor in a cohort sampled during active COVID-19. The chain carries TRBV13 and TRBJ2-7; 8 bases are a match to TRBD1. CDR3 sequence (DNA): TGTGCCAGCAGCTTCGGACAGGGCTACGAGCAGTACTTC. Its protein is CASSFGQGYEQYF. The whole variable domain, filled in from reference TRBV13 and TRBJ2-7, reads AAGVIQSPRHLIKEKRETATLKCYPIPRHDTVYWYQQGPGQDPQFLISFYEKMQSDKGSIPDRFSAQQFSDYHSELNMSSLELGDSALYFCASSFGQGYEQYFGPGTRLTVT.